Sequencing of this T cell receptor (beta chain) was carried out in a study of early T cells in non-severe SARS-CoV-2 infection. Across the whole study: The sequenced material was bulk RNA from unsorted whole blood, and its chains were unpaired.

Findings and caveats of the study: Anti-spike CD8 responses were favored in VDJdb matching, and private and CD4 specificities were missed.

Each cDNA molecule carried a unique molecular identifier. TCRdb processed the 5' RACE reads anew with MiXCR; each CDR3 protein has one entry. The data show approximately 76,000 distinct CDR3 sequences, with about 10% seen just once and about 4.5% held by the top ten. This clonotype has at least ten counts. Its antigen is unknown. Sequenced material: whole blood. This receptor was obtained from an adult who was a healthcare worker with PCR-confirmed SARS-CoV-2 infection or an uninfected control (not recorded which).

The chain's CDR3 is CASSLVTGRARVHGYTF. In DNA form, the CDR3 reads TGTGCCAGCAGCTTAGTCACAGGGCGGGCTAGGGTTCATGGCTACACCTTC. The rearrangement uses TRBV11-2 and TRBJ1-2; TRBD1 might be the D (6 bases). The CDR3 extends over 17 amino acids. The V gene's germline CDR1 is SGHAT and CDR2 FQNNGV. Between the trimmed V and J ends, which lost 1 base and 6 bases, there was a span of 21 bases. Together with reference TRBV11-2 and TRBJ1-2, the CDR3 gives the full variable domain: EAGVAQSPRYKIIEKRQSVAFWCNPISGHATLYWYQQILGQGPKLLIQFQNNGVVDDSQLPKDRFSAERLKGVDSTLKIQPAKLEDSAVYLCASSLVTGRARVHGYTFGSGTRLTVV.